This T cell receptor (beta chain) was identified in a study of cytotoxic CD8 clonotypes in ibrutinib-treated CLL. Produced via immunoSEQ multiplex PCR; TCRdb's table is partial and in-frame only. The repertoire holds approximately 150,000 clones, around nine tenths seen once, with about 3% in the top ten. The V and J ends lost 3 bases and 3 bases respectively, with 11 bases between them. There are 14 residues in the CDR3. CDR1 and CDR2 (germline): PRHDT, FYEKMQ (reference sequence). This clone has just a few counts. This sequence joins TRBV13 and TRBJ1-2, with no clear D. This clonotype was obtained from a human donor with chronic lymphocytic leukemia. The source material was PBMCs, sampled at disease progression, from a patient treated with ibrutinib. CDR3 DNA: TGTGCCAGCAGCTTTAGCGGGCGGCACTATGGCTACACCTTC. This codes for CASSFSGRHYGYTF.